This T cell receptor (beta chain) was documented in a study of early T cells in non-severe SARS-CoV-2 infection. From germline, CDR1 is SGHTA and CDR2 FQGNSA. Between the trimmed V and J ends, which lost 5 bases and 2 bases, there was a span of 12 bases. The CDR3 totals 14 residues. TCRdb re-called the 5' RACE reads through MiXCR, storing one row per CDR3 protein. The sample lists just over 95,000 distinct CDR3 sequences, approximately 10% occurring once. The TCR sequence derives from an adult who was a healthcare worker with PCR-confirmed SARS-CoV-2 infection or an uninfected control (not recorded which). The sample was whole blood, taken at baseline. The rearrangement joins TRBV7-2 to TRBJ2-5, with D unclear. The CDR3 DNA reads TGTGCCAGCAGCCGCCCCGGCCGTCAAGAGACCCAGTACTTC. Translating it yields CASSRPGRQETQYF.